The source of this TCR beta chain is a study of blood T cells in healthy people across ages. Overall study: With template switching, about one barcoded beta molecule was captured per two T cells.

In its sample, this clonotype was seen a few times. Its specificity is unknown. Notes on the study in general: Unsorted PBMC material precluded a definitive naive versus antigen-experienced comparison. Donor CMV status, an unknown factor, possibly confounded changes in expanded clonotypes. Higher naive T cell percentage went strongly together with higher TCR beta diversity.

Germline loops: CDR1 MDHEN, CDR2 SYDVKM. This CDR3 contains 15 residues. Trimming removed 5 bases at V and 4 bases at J, with 15 bases between. The authors ran a second PCR of roughly 6 to 12 cycles using a sample-barcoded 5' primer and a J-beta primer mix. From the 5' RACE reads, TCRdb called clonotypes with MiXCR, one entry per CDR3 protein. The top ten clones hold around 8% of a sample with some 1.4 million distinct CDR3 sequences, approximately 42% of them seen once. The source material was blood. The rearrangement uses TRBV28 and TRBJ2-1; a possible D gene is TRBD2 (6 bases). This clonotype originated in a young woman in good health. The CDR3 region is CASSLALSGYNEQFF. CDR3 in DNA: TGTGCCAGCAGTCTAGCCTTGAGCGGGTACAATGAGCAGTTCTTC.